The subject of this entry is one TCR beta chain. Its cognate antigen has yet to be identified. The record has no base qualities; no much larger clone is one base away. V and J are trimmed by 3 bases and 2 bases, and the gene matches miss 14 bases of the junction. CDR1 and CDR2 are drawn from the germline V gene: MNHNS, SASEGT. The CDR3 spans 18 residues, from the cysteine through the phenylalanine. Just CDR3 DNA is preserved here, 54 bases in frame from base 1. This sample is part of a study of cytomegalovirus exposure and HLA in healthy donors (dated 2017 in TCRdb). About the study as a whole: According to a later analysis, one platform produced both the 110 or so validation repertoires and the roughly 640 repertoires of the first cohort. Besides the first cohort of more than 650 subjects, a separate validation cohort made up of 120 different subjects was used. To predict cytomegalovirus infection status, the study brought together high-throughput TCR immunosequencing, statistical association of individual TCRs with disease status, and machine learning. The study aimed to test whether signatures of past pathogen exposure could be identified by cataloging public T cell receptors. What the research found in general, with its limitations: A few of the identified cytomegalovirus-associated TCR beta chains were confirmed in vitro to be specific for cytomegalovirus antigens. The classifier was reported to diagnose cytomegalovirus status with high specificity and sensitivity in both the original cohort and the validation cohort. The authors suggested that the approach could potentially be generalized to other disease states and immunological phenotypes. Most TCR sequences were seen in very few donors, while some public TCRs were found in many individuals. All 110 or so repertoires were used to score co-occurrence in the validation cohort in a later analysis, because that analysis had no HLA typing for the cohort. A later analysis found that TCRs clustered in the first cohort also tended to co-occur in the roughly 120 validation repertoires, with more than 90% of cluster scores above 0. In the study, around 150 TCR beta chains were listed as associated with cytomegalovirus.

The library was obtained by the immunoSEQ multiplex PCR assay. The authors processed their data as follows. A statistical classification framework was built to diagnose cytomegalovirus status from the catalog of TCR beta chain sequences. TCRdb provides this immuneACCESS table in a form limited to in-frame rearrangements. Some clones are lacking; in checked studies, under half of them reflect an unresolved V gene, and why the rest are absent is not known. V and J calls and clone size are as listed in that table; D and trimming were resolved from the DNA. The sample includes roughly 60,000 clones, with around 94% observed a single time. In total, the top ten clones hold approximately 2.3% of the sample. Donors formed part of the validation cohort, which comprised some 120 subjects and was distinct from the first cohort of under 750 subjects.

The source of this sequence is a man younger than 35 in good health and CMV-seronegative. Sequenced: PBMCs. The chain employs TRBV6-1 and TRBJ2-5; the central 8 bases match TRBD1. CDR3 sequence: CASSDRQGLFSVQETQYF. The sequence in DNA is TGTGCCAGCAGTGATAGACAGGGGTTATTCTCCGTACAAGAGACCCAGTACTTC.